A selection of T cell receptor beta chains follows, all from one sample in a study of blood T cell repertoires in COVID-19. The assay was immunoSEQ multiplex PCR, and TCRdb's table has in-frame clones only and misses some. The data contain about 120,000 clones, about 79% of them singletons. What was sequenced was peripheral blood. These receptors all stem from a woman aged 70 to 79 with acute or convalescent COVID-19. Each CDR3 is given with its conserved first and last residue. The D gene is left open where the match is weak. Only part of the rows carry a size: once, few, many, or a class if the clone is expanded.

J: TRBJ2-7; V: TRBV7-9; size: -; D: -; CDR3: CASSRAGTGQEQYF; DNA: TGTGCCAGCAGCCGAGCCGGGACGGGACAAGAGCAGTACTTC
J: TRBJ2-2; V: TRBV10-1; size: -; D: -; CDR3: CASSERRGNTGELFF; DNA: TGCGCCAGCAGTGAGCGGCGGGGGAACACCGGGGAGCTGTTTTTT
J: TRBJ1-3; V: TRBV12-3/TRBV12-4; size: -; D: -; CDR3: CASSPFSGNTIYF; DNA: TGTGCCAGCAGCCCTTTCTCTGGAAACACCATATATTTT
J: TRBJ1-2; V: TRBV4-3; size: once; D: TRBD1; CDR3: CASSQAYPQGAGYGYTF; DNA: TGCGCCAGCAGCCAAGCGTACCCCCAGGGGGCTGGCTATGGCTACACCTTC
J: TRBJ2-1; V: TRBV6-2/TRBV6-3; size: -; D: TRBD2; CDR3: CASSLLAGSYNEQFF; DNA: TGTGCCAGCAGTCTCCTAGCGGGGTCCTACAATGAGCAGTTCTTC
J: TRBJ2-3; V: TRBV5-4; size: -; D: TRBD2; CDR3: CASSLMTSQDTQYF; DNA: TGTGCCAGCAGCTTGATGACTAGCCAAGATACGCAGTATTTT
J: TRBJ1-2; V: TRBV19; size: -; D: -; CDR3: CASSIARGAYGYTF; DNA: TGTGCCAGTAGTATCGCTCGGGGAGCCTATGGCTACACCTTC
J: TRBJ1-2; V: TRBV6-5; size: -; D: -; CDR3: CASKVASNYGYTF; DNA: TGTGCCAGCAAGGTAGCTTCTAACTATGGCTACACCTTC
J: TRBJ2-4; V: TRBV6-5; size: -; D: -; CDR3: CASSGGISPKNIQYF; DNA: TGTGCCAGTTCTGGGGGGATTTCTCCCAAAAACATTCAGTACTTC
J: TRBJ1-1; V: TRBV5-5; size: -; D: -; CDR3: CASSAGGPSAEAFF; DNA: TGTGCCAGCAGCGCCGGGGGGCCCTCCGCTGAAGCTTTCTTT
J: TRBJ2-3; V: TRBV18; size: -; D: -; CDR3: CASSPRAGVYTQYF; DNA: TGTGCCAGCTCACCACGGGCCGGGGTTTATACGCAGTATTTT
J: TRBJ2-7; V: TRBV11-1; size: -; D: -; CDR3: CASSLAHGGAYEQYF; DNA: TGTGCCAGCAGCTTAGCGCATGGCGGGGCCTACGAGCAGTACTTC
J: TRBJ1-6; V: TRBV21-1; size: -; D: -; CDR3: CASSTPDRVGSPLHF; DNA: TGTGCCAGCAGCACTCCGGACAGGGTAGGCTCACCCCTCCACTTT
J: TRBJ1-2; V: TRBV27; size: few; D: -; CDR3: CASSLGAKNGYTF; DNA: TGTGCCAGCAGCCTAGGAGCCAAGAATGGCTACACCTTC
J: TRBJ1-2; V: TRBV6-6; size: -; D: TRBD1; CDR3: CASSSGTEIRSYGYTF; DNA: TGTGCCAGCAGCTCCGGGACAGAAATAAGGAGCTATGGCTACACCTTC
J: TRBJ1-2; V: TRBV2; size: -; D: -; CDR3: CASTRVWDGYTF; DNA: TGTGCCAGCACCAGGGTTTGGGATGGCTACACCTTC
J: TRBJ2-2; V: TRBV7-8; size: -; D: -; CDR3: CASSLVSTGRHTGELFF; DNA: TGTGCCAGCAGCTTAGTGTCGACAGGGAGGCACACCGGGGAGCTGTTTTTT
J: TRBJ2-5; V: TRBV3-1/TRBV3-2; size: -; D: TRBD2; CDR3: CASSRGLAGGRETQYF; DNA: TGTGCCAGCAGCCGTGGACTAGCGGGGGGCCGGGAGACCCAGTACTTC
J: TRBJ2-3; V: TRBV19; size: once; D: -; CDR3: CASSIGHTDTQYF; DNA: TGTGCCAGTAGTATTGGCCACACAGATACGCAGTATTTT
J: TRBJ2-3; V: TRBV29-1; size: -; D: -; CDR3: CSVELGVGDTQYF; DNA: TGCAGCGTTGAATTAGGGGTCGGAGATACGCAGTATTTT
J: TRBJ2-3; V: TRBV9; size: -; D: TRBD1; CDR3: CASSSGQGAGIDTQYF; DNA: TGTGCCAGCAGCTCGGGACAGGGGGCGGGAATAGATACGCAGTATTTT
J: TRBJ1-1; V: TRBV10-3; size: -; D: TRBD1; CDR3: CAISLTGGMDEAFF; DNA: TGTGCCATCAGTCTGACAGGGGGAATGGATGAAGCTTTCTTT
J: TRBJ1-3; V: TRBV19; size: -; D: -; CDR3: CASSWGGFGNTIYF; DNA: TGTGCCAGTAGCTGGGGAGGGTTTGGAAACACCATATATTTT
J: TRBJ1-6; V: TRBV5-1; size: few; D: TRBD1; CDR3: CASSSGDSSSYNSPLHF; DNA: TGCGCCAGCAGCTCGGGGGACAGCAGCTCCTATAATTCACCCCTCCACTTT
J: TRBJ2-3; V: TRBV4-1; size: -; D: TRBD2; CDR3: CASRGEAGFRGDTQYF; DNA: TGCGCCAGCCGGGGGGAAGCGGGGTTTCGTGGAGATACGCAGTATTTT
J: TRBJ2-2; V: TRBV7-7; size: -; D: TRBD1; CDR3: CASSLGTGLGTGELFF; DNA: TGTGCCAGCAGCTTAGGGACAGGGTTGGGCACCGGGGAGCTGTTTTTT
J: TRBJ1-6; V: TRBV19; size: -; D: TRBD1; CDR3: CASSIRTHQGASNSPLHF; DNA: TGTGCCAGTAGTATAAGGACTCATCAGGGGGCGAGTAATTCACCCCTCCACTTT
J: TRBJ1-3; V: TRBV2; size: -; D: -; CDR3: CASSKEGVSGNTIYF; DNA: TGTGCCAGTTCGAAGGAAGGGGTCTCTGGAAACACCATATATTTT
J: TRBJ1-2; V: TRBV5-4; size: -; D: TRBD1; CDR3: CASSLDRAGGYTF; DNA: TGTGCCAGCAGCCTGGACAGGGCTGGCGGCTACACCTTC
J: TRBJ1-2; V: TRBV5-4; size: -; D: TRBD1; CDR3: CASSLVISPRQGRYGYTF; DNA: TGTGCCAGCAGCTTGGTCATCTCTCCGAGACAGGGAAGATATGGCTACACCTTC
J: TRBJ1-2; V: TRBV7-2; size: -; D: TRBD1; CDR3: CASSFVTGGYGYTF; DNA: TGTGCCAGCAGCTTCGTGACAGGGGGCTATGGCTACACCTTC
J: TRBJ1-1; V: TRBV5-6; size: once; D: TRBD1; CDR3: CASSLGDRGAFF; DNA: TGTGCCAGCAGCTTGGGGGACAGGGGTGCTTTCTTT
J: TRBJ2-3; V: TRBV19; size: once; D: -; CDR3: CASSIVFLGGTQYF; DNA: TGTGCCAGTAGTATAGTTTTTCTGGGAGGAACGCAGTATTTT
J: TRBJ1-4; V: TRBV7-2; size: -; D: -; CDR3: CASSLGQNEKLFF; DNA: TGTGCCAGCAGCTTAGGGCAGAATGAAAAACTGTTTTTT
J: TRBJ1-5; V: TRBV19; size: few; D: -; CDR3: CASSIGGSSNQPQHF; DNA: TGTGCCAGTAGTATAGGAGGATCTTCCAATCAGCCCCAGCATTTT
J: TRBJ1-3; V: TRBV13; size: -; D: -; CDR3: CASTLSPGNTIYF; DNA: TGTGCCAGCACCCTATCCCCTGGAAACACCATATATTTT
J: TRBJ2-3; V: TRBV7-2; size: -; D: TRBD2; CDR3: CASSFSGGGTDTQYF; DNA: TGTGCCAGCAGCTTCAGCGGGGGTGGCACAGATACGCAGTATTTT
J: TRBJ1-2; V: TRBV7-8; size: -; D: -; CDR3: CASSPDSNYGYTF; DNA: TGTGCCAGCAGCCCCGACAGTAACTATGGCTACACCTTC
J: TRBJ1-1; V: TRBV15; size: many; D: -; CDR3: CATSRPRANTEAFF; DNA: TGTGCCACCAGCAGACCCCGAGCGAACACTGAAGCTTTCTTT
J: TRBJ1-2; V: TRBV30; size: once; D: TRBD1; CDR3: CAWTQRGQNYGYTF; DNA: TGTGCCTGGACTCAGAGGGGGCAAAACTATGGCTACACCTTC
J: TRBJ1-1; V: TRBV27; size: few; D: TRBD1; CDR3: CASTRQGRAEAFF; DNA: TGTGCCAGCACTAGACAGGGGAGGGCTGAAGCTTTCTTT
J: TRBJ1-1; V: TRBV2; size: once; D: TRBD1; CDR3: CASSRTGSTEAFF; DNA: TGTGCCAGCAGTAGGACAGGGTCCACTGAAGCTTTCTTT
J: TRBJ2-3; V: TRBV5-4; size: -; D: -; CDR3: CASSPSSTDTQYF; DNA: TGTGCCAGCAGCCCCTCCAGCACAGATACGCAGTATTTT
J: TRBJ1-5; V: TRBV6-5; size: -; D: TRBD1; CDR3: CASREDRGGQPQHF; DNA: TGTGCCAGCAGAGAGGACAGGGGGGGCCAGCCCCAGCATTTT
J: TRBJ2-3; V: TRBV7-2; size: -; D: -; CDR3: CASSFKSGDTQYF; DNA: TGTGCCAGCAGCTTCAAATCGGGGGATACGCAGTATTTT
J: TRBJ1-3; V: TRBV30; size: few; D: TRBD1; CDR3: CASYARDRFPYTIYF; DNA: TGTGCCTCATACGCCCGGGACAGGTTCCCTTACACCATATATTTT
J: TRBJ1-1; V: TRBV24-1; size: once; D: -; CDR3: CATSDYRKNTEAFF; DNA: TGTGCCACCAGTGATTACAGGAAGAACACTGAAGCTTTCTTT
J: TRBJ1-1; V: TRBV11-2; size: few; D: -; CDR3: CASSLAWGRLGTEAFF; DNA: TGTGCCAGCAGCTTAGCCTGGGGCAGGTTAGGCACTGAAGCTTTCTTT
J: TRBJ2-7; V: TRBV3-1/TRBV3-2; size: -; D: -; CDR3: CASSQQGYEQYF; DNA: TGTGCCAGCAGCCAACAGGGCTACGAGCAGTACTTC
J: TRBJ2-3; V: TRBV2; size: many; D: TRBD2; CDR3: CASSEASGTNTDTQYF; DNA: TGTGCCAGCAGTGAAGCATCCGGGACTAATACAGATACGCAGTATTTT
J: TRBJ1-1; V: TRBV5-4; size: once; D: -; CDR3: CASSFIQENTEAFF; DNA: TGTGCCAGCAGCTTTATACAGGAGAACACTGAAGCTTTCTTT
J: TRBJ1-1; V: TRBV19; size: -; D: -; CDR3: CASIRTVLHTEAFF; DNA: TGTGCCAGTATTCGGACAGTCCTACACACTGAAGCTTTCTTT
J: TRBJ2-1; V: TRBV9; size: -; D: TRBD1; CDR3: CASSAPGQGRNEQFF; DNA: TGTGCCAGCAGCGCCCCGGGACAGGGGCGTAATGAGCAGTTCTTC
J: TRBJ1-2; V: TRBV19; size: -; D: -; CDR3: CASRPTTRDTYGYTF; DNA: TGTGCCAGTAGGCCCACAACCCGGGACACCTATGGCTACACCTTC
J: TRBJ2-7; V: TRBV2; size: -; D: -; CDR3: CASSELGANSYEQYF; DNA: TGTGCCAGCAGTGAATTAGGGGCGAACTCCTACGAGCAGTACTTC